This T cell receptor (beta chain) was captured by sequencing in a study of blood T cell repertoires in COVID-19 (dated by TCRdb to about 2020). Regarding the complete study: Samples from collaborators originated in the United States, Italy and Spain and spanned both the acute and convalescent phases of COVID-19. Sample metadata almost always included a de-identified subject ID, COVID-19 status, age in years and sex. Deeply sampled blood TCRbeta repertoires from subjects exposed to, actively infected with, or recovered from COVID-19 were included in the dataset. The repertoires were released in a freely available public database meant as a resource for research on the immune response to SARS-CoV-2. The material from the prospective study consisted of cDNA or gDNA derived from T cells, B-cell-depleted T cells, or PBMCs. The samples were drawn from two sources: the first 160 participants of the ongoing ImmuneRACE study, and 1,000 to 1,500 subjects contributed by 6 global collaborators. Where HLA class I and class II types were available, the types were taken from metadata supplied by the sample provider, not from assay-based typing. Summary of the overall study and its limitations: The amount of clinical and demographic metadata varied by source and participant and was provided uncurated.

TCRbeta CDR3 regions were amplified from genomic DNA by means of the immunoSEQ Assay, a bias-controlled multiplex PCR. In the original analysis: The number of nucleated cells in each sample was estimated by amplification of reference gene primers within the assay. To quantify the absolute abundance of each unique TCRbeta CDR3 rearrangement, sequence reads were collapsed and filtered. Productive Simpson clonality was computed per sample as the square root of Simpson's diversity index over productive rearrangements. The clones in this table, taken by TCRdb from immuneACCESS, are in-frame only. Not every clone is retained; where verified, under half of the shortfall comes from an unresolved V gene, and the cause of the rest is unknown. D and trimming were read from the DNA, whereas the V and J calls and clone size are those reported in that table. Within this sample are a few hundred thousand clones, with 82% of them counted one time only. Approximately 3.1% of the sample is held by the ten biggest clonotypes.

Collaborating institutions collected whole blood in K2EDTA tubes following their own protocols. For TCRbeta analysis, collaborators shipped samples in one of three forms: frozen whole blood, isolated PBMCs, or DNA extracted from either of those sample types. Notes on this clone: Its target antigen remains unknown. No much larger clonotype is one base removed from it; base qualities were not supplied.

The junction carries 13 bases between V and J, which are trimmed by 4 bases and 2 bases respectively. Inclusive of the bounding cysteine and phenylalanine, the CDR3 is 14 residues long. Only CDR3 DNA remains: 42 bases, in frame from the first base. From the germline V gene, CDR1 is SGDLS and CDR2 is YYNGEE. Sequenced material: peripheral blood. The receptor's source is a woman aged 18-35 years with acute or convalescent COVID-19. The chain is encoded by TRBV9 joined to TRBJ2-7; TRBD2 is possibly the D segment (6 matching bases). In nucleotides, the sequence is TGTGCCAGCAGCCCTGCTAGCGTGCCCTACGAGCAGTACTTC. It translates to CASSPASVPYEQYF. Beyond the CDR3, the reference TRBV9 and TRBJ2-7 genes provide the residues; the full variable domain reads: DSGVTQTPKHLITATGQRVTLRCSPRSGDLSVYWYQQSLDQGLQFLIQYYNGEERAKGNILERFSAQQFPDLHSELNLSSLELGDSALYFCASSPASVPYEQYFGPGTRLTVT.